Following are 8 T cell receptor beta chains from one sample sequenced in a study of ipilimumab plus nivolumab after autologous stem cell transplantation. The protocol was immunoSEQ multiplex PCR, while the TCRdb copy is restricted to in-frame clones and leaves out a portion. The table lists almost 15,000 clones, 60% to 75% of them singletons. The sample here was PBMCs, taken in a trial of ipilimumab plus nivolumab as post-transplant consolidation. The receptors derive from a male donor with primary mediastinal lymphoma.

This clone has a handful of counts. The chain is built from TRBV6-5 and TRBJ2-7, with a weak D call TRBD2 (6 bases). Germline assignment: CDR1 MNHEY and CDR2 SVGAGI. The CDR3 runs to 14 residues. The V and J ends lost 2 bases and 9 bases respectively, with 17 bases between them. CDR3 in amino acids: CASSYGTGDFRQYF. As DNA, the CDR3 is TGTGCCAGCAGTTACGGGACCGGGGACTTTCGGCAGTACTTC.

V and J are TRBV6-1 and TRBJ2-2; 9 bases agree with TRBD2. Germline loops: CDR1 MNHNS, CDR2 SASEGT. V shed 4 bases, J shed 2 bases, and the junction held 2 bases outside the gene matches. The CDR3 spans 15 residues. The CDR3 coding sequence is TGTGCCAGCAGTGTGGGACTAGCCAACACCGGGGAGCTGTTTTTT. It codes for CASSVGLANTGELFF.

This clone showed up just once. The chain uses TRBV5-1 and TRBJ2-5, with 7 bases that match TRBD2. Per the germline V gene, CDR1 is SGHRS and CDR2 is YFSETQ. CDR3 length: 13 amino acids. V gave up 6 bases and J gave up 0 bases; unmatched junction bases: 2. In DNA form, the CDR3 reads TGCGCCAGCACACTAGCGCACCAAGAGACCCAGTACTTC. It translates to CASTLAHQETQYF.

This clone was seen only a few times. At the DNA level, this CDR3 is encoded by other sequences in the same sample as well. This chain joins TRBV27 and TRBJ1-2; possibly TRBD1 for D (5 bases). Germline V gene data show CDR1 as MNHEY and CDR2 as SMNVEV (reference sequence). The CDR3 is 13 residues long. Trimming removed 3 bases at V and 3 bases at J, with 8 bases between. The CDR3 sequence is CASSFRGHYGYTF. As DNA, the CDR3 is TGTGCCAGCAGTTTTCGGGGACACTATGGCTACACCTTC.

Here the CDR3 reads CASSPGGGTPRDEQFF. CDR3 nucleotide sequence: TGCGCCAGCAGCCCAGGTGGGGGTACTCCTCGGGATGAGCAGTTCTTC. The chain couples TRBV4-1 to TRBJ2-1; D tentatively fits TRBD1 or TRBD2 (5 bases each). V lost 4 bases to trimming and J lost 8 bases, with 21 bases between them. Looked up from germline, CDR1 is MGHRA and CDR2 is YSYEKL. CDR3 size: 16 residues.

This clone was observed a few times. This sequence joins TRBV6-5 and TRBJ1-2; 7 positions match TRBD1. V lost 7 bases and J lost 6; bases outside the gene matches: 8. The CDR3 contains 13 residues. The germline V gene encodes CDR1 MNHEY and CDR2 SVGAGI. CDR3 loop: CASKTGLKDGYTF. CDR3 DNA sequence: TGTGCCAGCAAGACAGGGTTGAAGGATGGCTACACCTTC.

J is TRBJ2-2 and V is TRBV14; D is unclear. Looked up from germline, CDR1 is SGHDN and CDR2 is FVKESK. V was pared by 1 base and J by 4 bases, with 7 bases between. The CDR3 sequence is 14 residues long. The CDR3 here is CASSQVRSTGELFF. DNA for the CDR3: TGTGCCAGCAGCCAAGTAAGGAGCACCGGGGAGCTGTTTTTT.

This clone came up once. The chain recombines TRBV7-8 with TRBJ1-6, with D maybe TRBD1 (5 bases). CDR3 length: 15 residues. Germline CDR1 is SGHVS and CDR2 is FQNEAQ. Trimming left V 5 bases short and J 5 bases short, with 13 bases between. CDR3 sequence (DNA): TGTGCCAGCAGCCAAAGGGGCGGTGATAATTCACCCCTCCACTTT. It encodes CASSQRGGDNSPLHF. Based on the CDR3 plus reference TRBV7-8 and TRBJ1-6, the full variable domain is GAGVSQSPRYKVAKRGQDVALRCDPISGHVSLFWYQQALGQGPEFLTYFQNEAQLDKSGLPSDRFFAERPEGSVSTLKIQRTQQEDSAVYLCASSQRGGDNSPLHFGNGTRLTVT.